This TCR beta chain was profiled in a study of CD8 T cells in ankylosing spondylitis. Notes on the study in general: Matched ankylosing spondylitis synovial fluid reportedly showed significant enrichment of disease-linked clones.

This CDR3 spans 13 amino acids. V gave up 5 bases and J gave up 5 bases, with 9 bases separating them. The germline V gene has CDR1 SGHAT and CDR2 FQNNGV. Quantitative barcoded 5'-RACE was used to prepare TCR beta libraries. One entry per CDR3 protein, called by TCRdb with MiXCR from the 5' RACE reads. The sample gives around 150,000 distinct CDR3 sequences, 11% of which show up once; 29% is in the top ten. This clonotype was found a few times. What it recognizes is unknown. The sequenced sample was blood, either unsorted or a sorted T cell fraction (not recorded which). The TCR was taken from a male donor with ankylosing spondylitis or in good health (not recorded which). The chain employs TRBV11-2 and TRBJ2-2; D is unclear. The CDR3 here is CASSPSRTGELFF. The CDR3 DNA follows: TGTGCCAGCAGCCCCAGTCGGACCGGGGAGCTGTTTTTT.